These 6 T cell receptor beta chains were all obtained from the same sample, sequenced in a study of CD8 T cells in Susac syndrome. RNA in amounts of about 0.45 to 1 ug was reverse transcribed with random hexamers. MiXCR was run by TCRdb on the immunoSEQ multiplex PCR reads, yielding one entry per CDR3 protein. The sample lists about 120,000 distinct CDR3 sequences, about nine tenths occurring once. Input material: CD4+ T cells from PBMCs. The receptors come from a human donor in good health.

A few counts support this clonotype. The chain couples TRBV6-6 to TRBJ2-7; a possible D gene is TRBD2 (7 bases). Germline CDR1 reads MNHNY; CDR2 reads SVGAGI (reference sequence). This CDR3 comprises 14 residues. Trimming left V 5 bases short and J 6 bases short, with 17 bases between. This chain's CDR3 is CASSMGGAQLEQYF. CDR3 nucleotides: TGTGCCAGCAGTATGGGGGGGGCGCAACTCGAGCAGTACTTC.

The chain couples TRBV29-1 to TRBJ1-5; no clear D. This CDR3 has 13 amino acids. The V end was cut by 0 bases, the J end by 4 bases, with 7 bases between. Germline V gives CDR1 SQVTM, CDR2 ANQGSEA. The CDR3 DNA reads TGCAGCGTTGAAGATGGCATTAATCAGCCCCAGCATTTT. As protein: CSVEDGINQPQHF.

The CDR3, as DNA: TGTGCCAGCAGCTTCCCTGGACAGGGAACTAATGAAAAACTGTTTTTT. It yields the protein CASSFPGQGTNEKLFF. The V gene is TRBV2, the J gene TRBJ1-4; 8 bases are shared with TRBD1. The CDR3 is made up of 16 amino acids. With 6 bases clipped from V and 1 base from J, the junction kept 7 bases outside the gene matches. Looked up from germline, CDR1 is SNHLY and CDR2 is FYNNEI.

Comments on this clonotype: A junction end diverges from the germline sequence, so it may reflect a read error. V usage is TRBV7-9 and J usage is TRBJ1-5, with D uncertain. CDR1 SEHNR and CDR2 FQNEAQ come from the germline V gene (reference sequence). This CDR3 has 12 amino acids. The DNA for the CDR3 is TGTGTCAGCAGCCCGGACAATCAGCCCCAGCATTTT. Amino acid sequence: CVSSPDNQPQHF.

This chain connects TRBV6-2 or TRBV6-3 to TRBJ1-1; D ambiguous. Trimming shortened V by 0 bases and J by 7 bases, and 6 bases separated the two germline ends. CDR3 length: 12 residues. From germline, CDR1 is MNHEY and CDR2 SVGEGT. The CDR3 reads CASSYSAIEAFF. CDR3 in DNA: TGTGCCAGCAGTTACTCGGCGATTGAAGCTTTCTTT.

V usage is TRBV12-3 or TRBV12-4 and J usage is TRBJ2-6, with D tentatively TRBD1 (5 bases). The CDR3 is made up of 17 amino acids. V lost 7 bases and J 0 bases, leaving 16 bases between the germline ends. The CDR3 DNA sequence: TGTGCCAGCACCTTTGGGGCCGGCATCTCTGGGGCCAACGTCCTGACTTTC. Translation: CASTFGAGISGANVLTF.